This T cell receptor (beta chain) was sequenced in a study of T cells in Graves' hyperthyroidism and ophthalmopathy. Study results and caveats: Ophthalmopathy and stable hyperthyroidism were told apart by a 13 V-J model. Ophthalmopathy onset followed model prediction by a median roughly 6.5 months.

Researchers took RNA transcripts and amplified the TCR beta CDR3 regions from them. Using the HTBI primer set, a first-round RT-PCR was run on the TCR CDR3. One entry per CDR3 protein results from TCRdb running MiXCR on the multiplex PCR reads. The repertoire holds about 610,000 distinct CDR3 sequences, with 14% to 15% as singletons. The sample holds many counts of this clonotype. Its antigen is as yet unknown. Together with thyroid ultrasound, orbital computed tomography, serum thyroxine and TRAb, clinical symptoms were used for diagnoses. CDR3 length equals 16 residues. Germline CDR1 is MNHNS and CDR2 is SASEGT. V lost 7 bases and J lost 6; bases outside the gene matches: 14.

The rearrangement links TRBV6-1 to TRBJ2-2; 7 bases align to TRBD1. Sequencing was carried out using blood. The receptor's source is a woman aged 40 to 55 with Graves' ophthalmopathy. The DNA of the CDR3 is TGTGCCAGCAAAACAGGGGCAGCCCTTGAGGCCGGGGAGCTGTTTTTT. Amino acids: CASKTGAALEAGELFF.